Listed below are T cell receptor beta chains from one sample, sequenced in a study of cytomegalovirus exposure and HLA in healthy donors. Assay: immunoSEQ multiplex PCR; the TCRdb copy retains only in-frame clones and omits some. The listing contains 34,000 or so clones. Sample: PBMCs. Receptors were obtained from a female donor in good health and CMV-seronegative. The CDR3 runs from the conserved cysteine through the conserved F or W. The D gene is left open where the match is weak.

D,V,J,DNA,CDR3
.,TRBV7-2,TRBJ1-5,TGTGCCAGCAGCCCCGGGGGGGGAGGTAGCAATCAGCCCCAGCATTTT,CASSPGGGGSNQPQHF
TRBD1,TRBV13,TRBJ1-1,TGTGCCAGCACCAGGACAGGGAGTGAAGCTTTCTTT,CASTRTGSEAFF
.,TRBV7-8,TRBJ2-3,TGTGCCAGCAGCCCGCAGCGGGTCAACGGGGATACGCAGTATTTT,CASSPQRVNGDTQYF
.,TRBV30,TRBJ1-1,TGTGCCTGGAGTATCCAACAGTTTACCACTGAAGCTTTCTTT,CAWSIQQFTTEAFF
.,TRBV6-5,TRBJ1-5,TGTGCCAGCAGTTATACAATGAATCAGCCCCAGCATTTT,CASSYTMNQPQHF
.,TRBV29-1,TRBJ1-2,TGCAGCGTGACAGCAGGCTATGGCTACACCTTC,CSVTAGYGYTF
.,TRBV6-5,TRBJ2-1,TGTGCCAGCAAGGACGTCGGGAGATCCTACAATGAGCAGTTCTTC,CASKDVGRSYNEQFF
TRBD2,TRBV19,TRBJ2-3,TGTGCCAGTACCCGACTAGCGGGGGCTCTCGGAGATACGCAGTATTTT,CASTRLAGALGDTQYF
.,TRBV28,TRBJ1-5,TGTGCCAGCAGGCTTCGGGGGGCCAGCAATCAGCCCCAGCATTTT,CASRLRGASNQPQHF
.,TRBV11-3,TRBJ1-1,TGTGCCAGCAGCCTACTCTTAGGGGGAATAAACACTGAAGCTTTCTTT,CASSLLLGGINTEAFF
TRBD1,TRBV2,TRBJ2-6,TGTGCCAGCATTAGACCCGGGACAGCTTACTCTGGGGCCAACGTCCTGACTTTC,CASIRPGTAYSGANVLTF
.,TRBV7-9,TRBJ1-1,TGTGCCAGCAGCTTAGCAGCGAACACTGAAGCTTTCTTT,CASSLAANTEAFF
.,TRBV5-1,TRBJ2-5,TGCGCCAGCAGCTTGGAGGCAGGGGAAGGGCCCCAGTACTTC,CASSLEAGEGPQYF
TRBD1,TRBV7-9,TRBJ2-7,TGTGCCAGCAGCCCGACGACAGGGGCCTACGAGCAGTACTTC,CASSPTTGAYEQYF
.,TRBV6-6,TRBJ2-7,TGTGCCAGCAGTTACGGGGGGACCTACGAGCAGTACTTC,CASSYGGTYEQYF
TRBD1,TRBV9,TRBJ2-7,TGTGCCAGCAGCCAAGAGGGACAGGTCTACGAGCAGTACTTC,CASSQEGQVYEQYF
.,TRBV10-2,TRBJ2-7,TGCGCCAGCAGTGATAACAAATACGAGCAGTACTTC,CASSDNKYEQYF
.,TRBV7-9,TRBJ1-6,TGTGCCAGCAGCTTAGCGGGGGAGGGATGGGATTCACCCCTCCACTTT,CASSLAGEGWDSPLHF
TRBD1,TRBV5-1,TRBJ1-2,TGCGCCAGCAGCTGGACAGGGATCACAGGCGGTAACTATGGCTACACCTTC,CASSWTGITGGNYGYTF
.,TRBV2,TRBJ1-6,TGTGCCAGCAGTGAAAAGTCAGTTCCCTATAATTCACCCCTCCACTTT,CASSEKSVPYNSPLHF
.,TRBV5-1,TRBJ2-7,TGCGCCAGCACCGGACAGAACTCCTACGAGCAGTACTTC,CASTGQNSYEQYF
.,TRBV29-1,TRBJ2-7,TGCAGCGTTTCGGGGGGCGCGAACGAGCAGTACTTC,CSVSGGANEQYF
.,TRBV19,TRBJ2-2,TGTGCCAGTAAGGACTTCTTGCGGTCCGGGGAGCTGTTTTTT,CASKDFLRSGELFF
.,TRBV14,TRBJ2-1,TGTGCCAGCAGCCAAGCATGGAGGGGAGAGCAGTTCTTC,CASSQAWRGEQFF
.,TRBV18,TRBJ1-4,TGTGCCAGCTCTCAAACAGGGTACGCTAATGAAAAACTGTTTTTT,CASSQTGYANEKLFF
.,TRBV5-4,TRBJ1-6,TGTGCCAGCAGCTTGGGCAGGGGTACTGCACCCCTCCACTTT,CASSLGRGTAPLHF
.,TRBV4-1,TRBJ2-1,TGCGCCAGCGGCCCAGGCAGCTCCTACAATGAGCAGTTCTTC,CASGPGSSYNEQFF
.,TRBV5-1,TRBJ1-1,TGCGCCAGCAGCTTGGGTGGGGAGGGGAGCACTGAAGCTTTCTTT,CASSLGGEGSTEAFF
.,TRBV21-1,TRBJ1-6,TGTGCCAGCAGCAACCGACAGATTCCACCCCTCCACTTT,CASSNRQIPPLHF
TRBD1,TRBV6-6,TRBJ2-2,TGTGCCAGCAAGGACAGGACGAACACCGGGGAGCTGTTTTTT,CASKDRTNTGELFF
.,TRBV4-1,TRBJ2-7,TGCGCCAGCAGCCAACTCCCCCCCAGGGGCCTGGGGGAGCAGTACTTC,CASSQLPPRGLGEQYF
.,TRBV15,TRBJ2-3,TGTGCCACCAGCGGCAGGGGAGAATCTTACACAGATACGCAGTATTTT,CATSGRGESYTDTQYF
.,TRBV21-1,TRBJ2-7,TGTGCCAGCAGTTTGGACAGGACCCCCTACGAGCAGTACTTC,CASSLDRTPYEQYF
TRBD1,TRBV6-5,TRBJ2-5,TGTGCCAGCAGTTACTCGCGGACAGGGGGCAGGGAGACCCAGTACTTC,CASSYSRTGGRETQYF
TRBD1,TRBV7-3,TRBJ2-5,TGTGCCAGCAGCGCGGGACAGGGGGAGACCCAGTACTTC,CASSAGQGETQYF
.,TRBV27,TRBJ1-5,TGTGCCAGCAGTTTATTCAAGGCAGGTCAGCCCCAGCATTTT,CASSLFKAGQPQHF
.,TRBV7-6,TRBJ1-3,TGTGCCAGCAGCTTAGAACCGAGCTCTGGAAACACCATATATTTT,CASSLEPSSGNTIYF
TRBD1,TRBV29-1,TRBJ2-1,TGCAGCGTTCGAGGGGGCCAGAACAATGAGCAGTTCTTC,CSVRGGQNNEQFF
.,TRBV27,TRBJ2-7,TGTGCCAGCAGTGATAACAGGGTCCCCTACGAGCAGTACTTC,CASSDNRVPYEQYF
TRBD1,TRBV2,TRBJ2-3,TGTGCCAGCGTTGGGACAGAGATCACAGATACGCAGTATTTT,CASVGTEITDTQYF
.,TRBV7-9,TRBJ2-5,TGTGCCAGTGCCTCCGGGAGCGAAGAGACCCAGTACTTC,CASASGSEETQYF
TRBD1,TRBV5-1,TRBJ2-1,TGCGCCAGCAGTCGAGGACAGGGGATCGATGAGCAGTTCTTC,CASSRGQGIDEQFF
TRBD1,TRBV6-5,TRBJ1-2,TGTGCCAGCAGTTACTCGATACAGGGGGCGCGCGGCTACACCTTC,CASSYSIQGARGYTF
.,TRBV10-1,TRBJ2-3,TGCGCCAGCAGTGACGGGGGAGCCACAGATACGCAGTATTTT,CASSDGGATDTQYF
.,TRBV19,TRBJ1-2,TGTGCCAGTAGTCCCGGGACAACTAACTATGGCTACACCTTC,CASSPGTTNYGYTF
.,TRBV19,TRBJ1-5,TGTGCCAGTGGGGGACACGCCTATCAGCCCCAGCATTTT,CASGGHAYQPQHF
TRBD1,TRBV4-1,TRBJ2-3,TGCGCCAGCAGCCACCGGGACAGGGGGCAAGATACGCAGTATTTT,CASSHRDRGQDTQYF
.,TRBV5-4,TRBJ2-2,TGTGCCAGCAGCCAAGGGACATTGGGCACCGGGGAGCTGTTTTTT,CASSQGTLGTGELFF
TRBD1,TRBV7-9,TRBJ1-1,TGTGCCAGCAGCTTATCCAGGGGGCTAGGCACTGAAGCTTTCTTT,CASSLSRGLGTEAFF
TRBD1,TRBV6-5,TRBJ2-7,TGTGCCAGCAGTTACGACAGGGTAGTAAGCGAGCAGTACTTC,CASSYDRVVSEQYF
.,TRBV19,TRBJ1-1,TGTGCCAGTACCGCGGACTCTCCCTCCCTGAACACTGAAGCTTTCTTT,CASTADSPSLNTEAFF
.,TRBV11-3,TRBJ1-1,TGTGCCAGCAGCCTGGGGCCTGAAGCTTTCTTT,CASSLGPEAFF
TRBD1,TRBV28,TRBJ2-3,TGTGCCAGCAGTCGACAGGGGGACCGAGATACGCAGTATTTT,CASSRQGDRDTQYF
TRBD1,TRBV2,TRBJ1-1,TGTGCCAGCAGATGGAGACAGGGCCAACCTATGAACACTGAAGCTTTCTTT,CASRWRQGQPMNTEAFF